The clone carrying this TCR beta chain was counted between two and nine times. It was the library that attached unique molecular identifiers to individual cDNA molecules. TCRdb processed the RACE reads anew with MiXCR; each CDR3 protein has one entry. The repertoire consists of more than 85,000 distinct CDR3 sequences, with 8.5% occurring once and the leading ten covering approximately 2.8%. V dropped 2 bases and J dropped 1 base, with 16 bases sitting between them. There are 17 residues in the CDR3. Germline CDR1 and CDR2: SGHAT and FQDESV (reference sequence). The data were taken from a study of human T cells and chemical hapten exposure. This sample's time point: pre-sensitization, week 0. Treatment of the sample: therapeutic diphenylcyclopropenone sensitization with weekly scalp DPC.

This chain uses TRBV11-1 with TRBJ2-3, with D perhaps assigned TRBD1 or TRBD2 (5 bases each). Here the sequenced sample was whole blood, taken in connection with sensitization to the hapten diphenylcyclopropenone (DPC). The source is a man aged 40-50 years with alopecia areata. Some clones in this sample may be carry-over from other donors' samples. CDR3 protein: CASSLTGRVGGTDTQYF. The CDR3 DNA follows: TGTGCCAGCAGCTTAACAGGCCGTGTGGGAGGCACAGATACGCAGTATTTT.